The clone carrying this TCR beta chain is classed as medium-sized. No antigen is known for it. These data come from a study of immune heterogeneity within non-small cell lung tumors. Study-level results: Each patient's tumor sites shared recurring identical dominant CDR3 beta clonotypes, and individual sites also carried their own high-frequency clones. Local tumor mutational burden showed a correlation with local T-cell clonality that was moderate but significant (R around 0.35). Across individual patients, the high-frequency T-cell receptor beta clonotypes were largely distinct.

TCRs were amplified from roughly 600 ng gDNA of bulk tumor per sample. From each primary tumor, several far-apart biopsies were obtained during surgery. Before undergoing curative surgery, patients had newly diagnosed non-small cell lung cancer that was untreated. Patients with newly diagnosed non-small cell lung cancer who underwent surgery with curative intent served as donors. Germline lookup yields CDR1 LNHNV and CDR2 YYDKDF (reference sequence). Trimming stripped 5 bases from V and 1 base from J, with 16 bases between. CDR3 length: 16 residues. In a multiplex PCR, 32 V and 13 J primers amplified TCR beta CDR3. TCRdb re-called the multiplex PCR reads through MiXCR, storing one row per CDR3 protein. Of over 30,000 distinct CDR3 sequences listed, under 35% are singletons.

The chain employs TRBV15 and TRBJ2-3; TRBD2 might be the D (6 bases). Sequencing input: lung tumor tissue. The sequence derives from a man aged 40-49 years with non-small cell lung cancer. CDR3 nucleotide sequence: TGTGCCACCAGCGAGCGGGCGTGGGAACGCACAGATACGCAGTATTTT. Encoded protein: CATSERAWERTDTQYF.